Presented here are 15 T cell receptor beta chains from one specimen sequenced in a study of blood T cell repertoires in COVID-19. Method: immunoSEQ multiplex PCR; TCRdb's copy keeps in-frame clones and lacks some. The sample records tens of thousands of clones, around 67% being singletons. Source material: peripheral blood. The receptor source for this set is a woman in her fifties or sixties in a cohort sampled during active or convalescent COVID-19.

The chain recombines TRBV15 with TRBJ1-2; tentative D call: TRBD1 (6 bases). The germline V and J ends were trimmed by 2 bases and 5 bases, with 15 bases remaining between them. Germline-derived CDR1 and CDR2 are LNHNV and YYDKDF (reference sequence). This CDR3 spans 15 amino acids. CDR3 residues: CATSRQQGRTYGYTF. In DNA form, the CDR3 reads TGTGCCACCAGCAGACAACAGGGACGAACGTATGGCTACACCTTC.

The chain carries TRBV7-2 and TRBJ2-1; 11 bases map to TRBD2. With 2 bases clipped from V and 10 bases from J, the junction kept 7 bases outside the gene matches. The CDR3 has 15 residues. Germline-derived CDR1 and CDR2 are SGHTA and FQGNSA. The CDR3 coding sequence is TGTGCCAGCAGCTTAATAGCGGGGGGGCTCATGGAGCAGTTCTTC. Translated, it gives CASSLIAGGLMEQFF.

The chain has TRBV28 and TRBJ1-4, with D possibly matching TRBD1 (5 bases). The CDR3 loop spans 13 amino acids. Germline CDR1 reads MDHEN; CDR2 reads SYDVKM. The ends were cut back, 4 bases at V and 8 bases at J, with 11 bases in the middle. CDR3 residues: CASSSPGREKLFF. CDR3 bases: TGTGCCAGCAGTTCGCCAGGGAGGGAAAAACTGTTTTTT.

The V gene is TRBV12-3 or TRBV12-4, the J gene TRBJ2-7, with a weak D call TRBD1 (6 bases). The CDR3 is 12 amino acids. Trimming removed 6 bases at V and 5 bases at J, with 11 bases between. The chain's CDR3 is CASRLTGNEQYF. The CDR3 DNA sequence: TGTGCCAGCAGACTAACAGGGAACGAGCAGTACTTC.

The V gene is TRBV28, the J gene TRBJ2-5; perhaps TRBD2 as D (7 bases). This CDR3 is 14 amino acids long. Germline V gene lookup returns CDR1 MDHEN and CDR2 SYDVKM. V was clipped by 10 bases and J by 5 bases, with 20 bases between them. In DNA, the CDR3 is TGTGCCACACGAAAACAAGGGGGGGGCGAGACCCAGTACTTC. Translation: CATRKQGGGETQYF.

The chain combines TRBV6-2 or TRBV6-3 with TRBJ2-7, with 8 positions matching TRBD2. Germline V gene lookup returns CDR1 MNHEY and CDR2 SVGEGT. The V segment lost 6 bases and the J segment 6 bases; nucleotides outside the gene matches: 4. CDR3 length: 12 residues. The CDR3, as DNA: TGTGCCAGCAGCCCCGCGGGGGGCGAGCAGTACTTC. It translates to CASSPAGGEQYF.

The chain links TRBV27 to TRBJ1-6, with D hard to call. V lost 2 bases, J lost 0 bases, and 8 bases lay in between. The CDR3 has 16 amino acids. Per germline, CDR1 MNHEY and CDR2 SMNVEV (reference sequence). CDR3 amino acids: CASSLRGSSYNSPLHF. CDR3 DNA sequence: TGTGCCAGCAGTTTACGAGGGAGCTCCTATAATTCACCCCTCCACTTT.

The chain uses TRBV19 and TRBJ1-1, with D uncertain. From germline, CDR1 is LNHDA and CDR2 SQIVND (reference sequence). This CDR3 spans 15 amino acids. V lost 3 bases and J 1 base, leaving 12 bases between the germline ends. The CDR3 DNA reads TGTGCCAGTAGTATGACTGGGGAGGCGAACACTGAAGCTTTCTTT. It yields the protein CASSMTGEANTEAFF.

The chain combines TRBV10-3 with TRBJ2-1, with 14 bases fitting TRBD2. The CDR3 consists of 15 residues. Germline assignment: CDR1 ENHRY and CDR2 SYGVKD. V gave up 6 bases and J gave up 8 bases; unmatched junction bases: 6. The CDR3 here is CAISQTSGGGHEQFF. DNA for the CDR3: TGTGCCATCAGCCAGACTAGCGGGGGGGGTCATGAGCAGTTCTTC.

The CDR3 sequence is CASSSGGYGNTIYF. The CDR3 DNA sequence: TGTGCCAGCAGTAGTGGGGGGTACGGAAACACCATATATTTT. This chain uses TRBV28 with TRBJ1-3; maybe TRBD1 (5 bases). The germline V gene encodes CDR1 MDHEN and CDR2 SYDVKM. This CDR3 spans 14 amino acids. Trimming pared 5 bases from V and 4 bases from J, leaving 12 bases between.

This clone was recorded a few times. J is TRBJ1-6 and V is TRBV5-1; weak D call: TRBD1 (6 bases). V lost 4 bases and J 6 bases, leaving 11 bases between the germline ends. Germline V gives CDR1 SGHRS, CDR2 YFSETQ. The CDR3 is 14 amino acids. Here the CDR3 reads CASSEGTRNSPLHF. DNA for the CDR3: TGCGCCAGCAGCGAAGGGACACGTAATTCACCCCTCCACTTT.

The chain carries TRBV14 and TRBJ1-6; D remains unclear. V lost 1 base to trimming and J lost 13 bases, with 8 bases between them. This CDR3 has 12 residues. From germline, CDR1 is SGHDN and CDR2 FVKESK. This chain's CDR3 is CASSQVSGPLHF. In DNA form, the CDR3 reads TGTGCCAGCAGCCAAGTTTCCGGGCCCCTCCACTTT.

The rearrangement links TRBV29-1 to TRBJ2-5, with D hard to call. Germline-derived CDR1 and CDR2 are SQVTM and ANQGSEA. CDR3 length: 11 amino acids. V gave up 7 bases and J gave up 4 bases, with 10 bases separating them. The CDR3 DNA sequence: TGCAGCGCCGCCCCGGGAGAGACCCAGTACTTC. Amino acid sequence: CSAAPGETQYF.

The chain combines TRBV23-1 with TRBJ2-7; 7 bases map to TRBD2. TRBV23-1 is an open reading frame whose function is uncertain. V lost 8 bases to trimming and J lost 0 bases; unmatched junction nucleotides: 13. The CDR3 is 16 amino acids. This CDR3 is CASERDGPSSSYEQYF. The CDR3, as DNA: TGCGCCAGCGAGCGGGACGGCCCTTCGAGCTCCTACGAGCAGTACTTC.

The V call is TRBV7-3, the J call TRBJ1-2; 7 nucleotides agree with TRBD1. The CDR3 is 14 residues long. Looked up from germline, CDR1 is SGHTA and CDR2 is FQGTGA. The junction had 10 bases not matched to a gene; V was cut back by 4 bases and J by 8 bases. In DNA, the CDR3 is TGTGCCAGCAGCTCTGGACAGGCCCCGGGAGGCTACACCTTC. It is translated as CASSSGQAPGGYTF.